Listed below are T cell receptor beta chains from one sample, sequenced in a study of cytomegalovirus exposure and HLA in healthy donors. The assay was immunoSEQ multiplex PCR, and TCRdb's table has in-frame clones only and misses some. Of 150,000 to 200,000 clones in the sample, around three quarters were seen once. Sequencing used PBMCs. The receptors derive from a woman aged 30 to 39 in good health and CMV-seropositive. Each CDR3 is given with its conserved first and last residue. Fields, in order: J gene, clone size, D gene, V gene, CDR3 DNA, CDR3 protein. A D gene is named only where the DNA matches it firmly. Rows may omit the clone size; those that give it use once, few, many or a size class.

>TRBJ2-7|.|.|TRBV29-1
TGCAGCCCCTACCCCGAGACCTACGAGCAGTACTTC
CSPYPETYEQYF
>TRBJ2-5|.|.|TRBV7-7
TGTGCCAGCAGCTTGAGAGAGGGGGGGCGGCGGACCCAGTACTTC
CASSLREGGRRTQYF
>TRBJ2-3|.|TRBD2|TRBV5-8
TGTGCCAGCAATAAGCGGGGCATAGATACGCAGTATTTT
CASNKRGIDTQYF
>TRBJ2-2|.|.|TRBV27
TGTGCCAGCAGCGTGGGCAGCGGGGAGCTGTTTTTT
CASSVGSGELFF
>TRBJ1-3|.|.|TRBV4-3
TGCGCCAGCAGCCAAGGATCCAGCACCATATATTTT
CASSQGSSTIYF
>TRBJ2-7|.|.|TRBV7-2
TGTGCCAGCAGCTTAGCCTATTTGACAGGCCATAACTACGAGCAGTACTTC
CASSLAYLTGHNYEQYF
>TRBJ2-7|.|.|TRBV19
TGTGCCAGTAGTATTGGAGCCTACGAGCAGTACTTC
CASSIGAYEQYF
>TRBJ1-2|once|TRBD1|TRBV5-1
TGCGCCAGCAGCTTGTTAACAGGGGGTGTCTACACCTTC
CASSLLTGGVYTF
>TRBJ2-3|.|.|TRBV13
TGTGCCAGCAGCTTAGCGGCGGGCACCACAGATACGCAGTATTTT
CASSLAAGTTDTQYF
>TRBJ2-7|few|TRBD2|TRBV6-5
TGTGCCAGCAGTTCACGACTAGCGGGGGGGCGAGAGCAGTACTTC
CASSSRLAGGREQYF
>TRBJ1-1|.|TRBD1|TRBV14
TGTGCCAGCAGCCAAGTGGGCCGCCCGGGCAGGGGGGACACTGAAGCTTTCTTT
CASSQVGRPGRGDTEAFF
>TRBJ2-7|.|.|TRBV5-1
TGCGCCAGCAGCTTGGCCGTACAGAGTCCCTACGAGCAGTACTTC
CASSLAVQSPYEQYF
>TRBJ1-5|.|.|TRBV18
TGTGCCAGCTCATCCGCTGAGGGGGTGCAGCCCCAGCATTTT
CASSSAEGVQPQHF